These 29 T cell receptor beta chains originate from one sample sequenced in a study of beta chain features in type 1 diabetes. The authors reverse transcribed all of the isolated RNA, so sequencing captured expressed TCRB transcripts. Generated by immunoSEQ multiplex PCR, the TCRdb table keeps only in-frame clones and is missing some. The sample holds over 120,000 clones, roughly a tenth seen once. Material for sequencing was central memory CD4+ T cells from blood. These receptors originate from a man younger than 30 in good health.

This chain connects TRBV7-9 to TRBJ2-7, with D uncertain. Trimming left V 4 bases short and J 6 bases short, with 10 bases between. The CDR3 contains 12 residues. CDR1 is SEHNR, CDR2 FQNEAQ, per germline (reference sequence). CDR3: CASSSLVAEQYF. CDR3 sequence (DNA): TGTGCCAGCAGCTCCCTCGTGGCCGAGCAGTACTTC.

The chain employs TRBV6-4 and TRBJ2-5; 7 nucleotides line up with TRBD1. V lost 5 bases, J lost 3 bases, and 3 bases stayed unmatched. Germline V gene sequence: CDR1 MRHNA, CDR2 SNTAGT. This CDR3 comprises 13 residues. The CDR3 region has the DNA TGTGCCAGCAGTTGGGGACAGAAAGAGACCCAGTACTTC. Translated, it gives CASSWGQKETQYF.

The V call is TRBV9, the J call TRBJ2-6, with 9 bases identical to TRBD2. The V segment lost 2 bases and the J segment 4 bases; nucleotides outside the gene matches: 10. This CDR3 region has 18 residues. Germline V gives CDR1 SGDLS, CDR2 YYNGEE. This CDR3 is CASSVPPGLAPGANVLTF. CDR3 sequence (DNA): TGTGCCAGCAGCGTCCCTCCGGGACTAGCTCCCGGGGCCAACGTCCTGACTTTC.

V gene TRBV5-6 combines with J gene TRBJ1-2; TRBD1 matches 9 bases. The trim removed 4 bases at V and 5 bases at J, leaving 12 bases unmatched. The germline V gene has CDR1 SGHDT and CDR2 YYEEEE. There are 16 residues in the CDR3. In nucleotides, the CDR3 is TGTGCCAGCAGCCCTACCGGGACAGGGAGAGGATATGGCTACACCTTC. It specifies CASSPTGTGRGYGYTF.

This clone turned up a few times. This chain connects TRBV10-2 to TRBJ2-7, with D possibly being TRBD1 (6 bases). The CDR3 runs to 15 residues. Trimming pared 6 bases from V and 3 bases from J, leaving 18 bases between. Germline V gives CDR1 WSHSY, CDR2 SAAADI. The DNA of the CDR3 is TGCGCCAGCAGAGACCAGACAGGAGGTAGCTACGAGCAGTACTTC. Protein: CASRDQTGGSYEQYF.

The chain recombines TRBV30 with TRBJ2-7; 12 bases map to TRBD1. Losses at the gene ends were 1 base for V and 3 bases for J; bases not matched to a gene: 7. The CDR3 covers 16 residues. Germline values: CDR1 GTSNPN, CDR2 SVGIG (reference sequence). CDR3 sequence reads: CAWSGGTGGPLYEQYF. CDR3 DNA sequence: TGTGCCTGGAGTGGTGGGACAGGGGGCCCTCTCTACGAGCAGTACTTC.

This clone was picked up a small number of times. CDR3 in DNA: TGTGCCAGCAGCCAAGATGGGGGGACAGGTGGCCATCAGCCCCAGCATTTT. Translating gives CASSQDGGTGGHQPQHF. The chain links TRBV4-2 to TRBJ1-5; 8 bases are shared with TRBD1. V lost 0 bases, J lost 5 bases, and 9 bases stayed unmatched. The length of the CDR3 is 17 residues. CDR1 is LGHNA, CDR2 YNFKEQ, per germline.

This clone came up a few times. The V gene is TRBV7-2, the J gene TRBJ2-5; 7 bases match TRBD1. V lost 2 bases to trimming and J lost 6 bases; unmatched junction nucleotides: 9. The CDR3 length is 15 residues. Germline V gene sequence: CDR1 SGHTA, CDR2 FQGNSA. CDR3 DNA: TGTGCCAGCAGCTTAAACCCAACAGGGGTGAAGACCCAGTACTTC. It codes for CASSLNPTGVKTQYF.

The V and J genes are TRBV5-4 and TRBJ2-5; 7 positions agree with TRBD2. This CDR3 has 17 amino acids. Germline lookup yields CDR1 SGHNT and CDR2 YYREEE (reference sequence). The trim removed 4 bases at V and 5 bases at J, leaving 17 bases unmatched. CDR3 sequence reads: CASSPQLRLAATETQYF. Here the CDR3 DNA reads TGTGCCAGCAGCCCCCAATTGCGGCTAGCGGCCACGGAGACCCAGTACTTC.

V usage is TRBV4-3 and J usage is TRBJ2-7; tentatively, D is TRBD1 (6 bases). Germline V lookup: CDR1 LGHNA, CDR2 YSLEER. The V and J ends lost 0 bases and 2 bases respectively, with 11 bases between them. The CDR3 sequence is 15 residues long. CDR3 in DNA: TGCGCCAGCAGCCAAGAAGGGGGTCCGCCCTACGAGCAGTACTTC. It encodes CASSQEGGPPYEQYF.

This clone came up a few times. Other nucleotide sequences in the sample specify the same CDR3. The CDR3 spells CASSRQGRNTEAFF. CDR3 in DNA: TGTGCCAGCAGCAGACAGGGCCGGAACACTGAAGCTTTCTTT. V usage is TRBV2 and J usage is TRBJ1-1; TRBD1 matches at 7 bases. Germline loops: CDR1 SNHLY, CDR2 FYNNEI. With V trimmed by 6 bases and J by 1 base, 5 bases remained unmatched. This CDR3 is built from 14 residues.

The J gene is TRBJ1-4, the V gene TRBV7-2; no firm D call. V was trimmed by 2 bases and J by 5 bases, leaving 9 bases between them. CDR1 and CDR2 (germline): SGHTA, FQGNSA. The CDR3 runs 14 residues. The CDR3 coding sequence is TGTGCCAGCAGCTTATGGGCCAGAAATGAAAAACTGTTTTTT. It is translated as CASSLWARNEKLFF. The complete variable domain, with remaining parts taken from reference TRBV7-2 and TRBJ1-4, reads GAGVSQSPSNKVTEKGKDVELRCDPISGHTALYWYRQSLGQGLEFLIYFQGNSAPDKSGLPSDRFSAERTGGSVSTLTIQRTQQEDSAVYLCASSLWARNEKLFFGSGTQLSVL.

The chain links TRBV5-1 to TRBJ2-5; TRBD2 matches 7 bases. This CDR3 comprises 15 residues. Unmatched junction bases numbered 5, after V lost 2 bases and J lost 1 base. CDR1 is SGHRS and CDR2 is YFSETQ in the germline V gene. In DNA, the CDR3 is TGCGCCAGCAGCTTTGGTAGCGGGCGCCAAGAGACCCAGTACTTC. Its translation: CASSFGSGRQETQYF.

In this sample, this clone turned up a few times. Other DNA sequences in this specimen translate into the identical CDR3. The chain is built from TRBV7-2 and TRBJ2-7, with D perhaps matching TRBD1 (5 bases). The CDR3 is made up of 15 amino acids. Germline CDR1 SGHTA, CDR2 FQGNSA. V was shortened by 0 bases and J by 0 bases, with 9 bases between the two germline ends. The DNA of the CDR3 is TGTGCCAGCAGCTTAGCTGGGGCCAGCTCCTACGAGCAGTACTTC. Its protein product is CASSLAGASSYEQYF.

The CDR3, as DNA: TGTGCCAGCAGCCCCGGACTAGCCAGCACAGATACGCAGTATTTT. This sequence encodes CASSPGLASTDTQYF. The V call is TRBV7-9, the J call TRBJ2-3, with TRBD2 matching 8 bases. The junction had 4 bases not matched to a gene; V was cut back by 5 bases and J by 0 bases. The CDR3 has 15 amino acids. The germline V gene encodes CDR1 SEHNR and CDR2 FQNEAQ (reference sequence).

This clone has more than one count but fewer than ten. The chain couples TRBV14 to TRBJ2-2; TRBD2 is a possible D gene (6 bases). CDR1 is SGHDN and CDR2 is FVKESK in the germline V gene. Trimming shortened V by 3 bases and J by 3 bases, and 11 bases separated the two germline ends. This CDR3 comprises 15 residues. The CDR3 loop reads CASSQGGTDTGELFF. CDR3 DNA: TGTGCCAGCAGCCAGGGCGGGACGGACACCGGGGAGCTGTTTTTT.

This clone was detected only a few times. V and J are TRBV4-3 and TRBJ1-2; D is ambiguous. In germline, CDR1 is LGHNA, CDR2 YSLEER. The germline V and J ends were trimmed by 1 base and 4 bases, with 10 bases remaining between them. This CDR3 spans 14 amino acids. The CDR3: CASSQASQIYGYTF. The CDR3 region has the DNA TGCGCCAGCAGCCAAGCCAGTCAGATCTATGGCTACACCTTC.

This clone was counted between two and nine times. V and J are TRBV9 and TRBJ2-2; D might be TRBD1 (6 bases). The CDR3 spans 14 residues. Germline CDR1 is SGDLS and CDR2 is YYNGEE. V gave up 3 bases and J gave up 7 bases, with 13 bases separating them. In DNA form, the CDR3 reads TGTGCCAGCAGCGCATACAGGGATGGCGGGGAGCTGTTTTTT. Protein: CASSAYRDGGELFF. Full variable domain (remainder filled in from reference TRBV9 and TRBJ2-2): DSGVTQTPKHLITATGQRVTLRCSPRSGDLSVYWYQQSLDQGLQFLIQYYNGEERAKGNILERFSAQQFPDLHSELNLSSLELGDSALYFCASSAYRDGGELFFGEGSRLTVL.

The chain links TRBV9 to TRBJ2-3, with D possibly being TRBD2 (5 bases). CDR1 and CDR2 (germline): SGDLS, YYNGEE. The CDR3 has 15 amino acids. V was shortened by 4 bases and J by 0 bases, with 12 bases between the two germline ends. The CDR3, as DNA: TGTGCCAGCAGCCCAAGGACTGCTAGCACAGATACGCAGTATTTT. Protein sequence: CASSPRTASTDTQYF.

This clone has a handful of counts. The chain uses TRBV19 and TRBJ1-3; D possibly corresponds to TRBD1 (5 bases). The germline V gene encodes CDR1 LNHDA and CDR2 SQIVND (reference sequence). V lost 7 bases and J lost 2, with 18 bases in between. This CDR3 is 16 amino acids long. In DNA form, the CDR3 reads TGTGCCAGTACCTTCAGAACAGGATCCGCTGGAAACACCATATATTTT. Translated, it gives CASTFRTGSAGNTIYF.

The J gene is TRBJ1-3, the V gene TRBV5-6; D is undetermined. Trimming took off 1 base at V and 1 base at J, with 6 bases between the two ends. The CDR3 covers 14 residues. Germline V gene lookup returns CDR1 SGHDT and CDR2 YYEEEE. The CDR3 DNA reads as TGTGCCAGCAGCTTGACGGGGTCTGGAAACACCATATATTTT. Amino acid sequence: CASSLTGSGNTIYF.

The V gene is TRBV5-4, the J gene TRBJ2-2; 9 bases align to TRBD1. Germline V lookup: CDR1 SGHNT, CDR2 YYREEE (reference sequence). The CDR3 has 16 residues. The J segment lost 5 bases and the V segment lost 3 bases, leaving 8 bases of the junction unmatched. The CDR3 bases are TGTGCCAGCAGCTATGGGGGACAGGGAGGTACCGGGGAGCTGTTTTTT. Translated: CASSYGGQGGTGELFF.

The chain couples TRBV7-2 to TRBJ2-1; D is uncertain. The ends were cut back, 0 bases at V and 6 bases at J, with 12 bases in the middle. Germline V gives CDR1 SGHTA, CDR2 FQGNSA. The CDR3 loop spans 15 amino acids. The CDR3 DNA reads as TGTGCCAGCAGCTTAGCCTGGTCGGCGGCCAATGAGCAGTTCTTC. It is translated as CASSLAWSAANEQFF. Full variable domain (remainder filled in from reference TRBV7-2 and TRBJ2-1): GAGVSQSPSNKVTEKGKDVELRCDPISGHTALYWYRQSLGQGLEFLIYFQGNSAPDKSGLPSDRFSAERTGGSVSTLTIQRTQQEDSAVYLCASSLAWSAANEQFFGPGTRLTVL.

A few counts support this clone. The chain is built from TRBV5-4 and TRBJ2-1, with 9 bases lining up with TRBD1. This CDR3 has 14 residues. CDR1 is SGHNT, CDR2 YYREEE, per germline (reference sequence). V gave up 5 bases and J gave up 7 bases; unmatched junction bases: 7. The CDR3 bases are TGTGCCAGCAGAATACAGGGGGCGGTTAATGAGCAGTTCTTC. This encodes CASRIQGAVNEQFF.

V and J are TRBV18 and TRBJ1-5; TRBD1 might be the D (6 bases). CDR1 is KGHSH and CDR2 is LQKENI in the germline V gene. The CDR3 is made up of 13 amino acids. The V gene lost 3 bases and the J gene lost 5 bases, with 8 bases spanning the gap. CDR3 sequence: CASSPDRYQPQHF. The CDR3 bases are TGTGCCAGCTCACCGGACAGATATCAGCCCCAGCATTTT.

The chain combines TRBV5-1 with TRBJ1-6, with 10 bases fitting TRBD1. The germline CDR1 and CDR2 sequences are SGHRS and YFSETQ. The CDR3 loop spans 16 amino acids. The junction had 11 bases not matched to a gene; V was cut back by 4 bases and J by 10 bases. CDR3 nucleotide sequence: TGCGCCAGCAGCGGCCGGGACAGGGGAGTTGGATCACCCCTCCACTTT. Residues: CASSGRDRGVGSPLHF.

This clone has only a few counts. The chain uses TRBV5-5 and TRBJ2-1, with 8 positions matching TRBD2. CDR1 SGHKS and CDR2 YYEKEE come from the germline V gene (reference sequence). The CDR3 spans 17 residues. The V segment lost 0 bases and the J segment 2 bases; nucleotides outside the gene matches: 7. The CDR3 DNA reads TGTGCCAGCAGCTTGGAATTAGAACTAGCGGCCTACAATGAGCAGTTCTTC. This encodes CASSLELELAAYNEQFF.

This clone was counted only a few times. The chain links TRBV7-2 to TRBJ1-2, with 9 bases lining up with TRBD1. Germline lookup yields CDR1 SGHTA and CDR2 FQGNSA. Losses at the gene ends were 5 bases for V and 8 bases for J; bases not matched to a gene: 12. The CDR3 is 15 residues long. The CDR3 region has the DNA TGTGCCAGCAGCCCACCAGACAGGGGGAGGTCCGGCTACACCTTC. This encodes CASSPPDRGRSGYTF.

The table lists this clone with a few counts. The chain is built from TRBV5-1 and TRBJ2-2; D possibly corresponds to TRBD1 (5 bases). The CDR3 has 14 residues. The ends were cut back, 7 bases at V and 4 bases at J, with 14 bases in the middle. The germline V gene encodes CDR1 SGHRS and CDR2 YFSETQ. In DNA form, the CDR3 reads TGCGCCAGCGCTGAAATCAGGGTCACCGGGGAGCTGTTTTTT. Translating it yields CASAEIRVTGELFF. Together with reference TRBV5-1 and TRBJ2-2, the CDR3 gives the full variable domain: KAGVTQTPRYLIKTRGQQVTLSCSPISGHRSVSWYQQTPGQGLQFLFEYFSETQRNKGNFPGRFSGRQFSNSRSEMNVSTLELGDSALYLCASAEIRVTGELFFGEGSRLTVL.